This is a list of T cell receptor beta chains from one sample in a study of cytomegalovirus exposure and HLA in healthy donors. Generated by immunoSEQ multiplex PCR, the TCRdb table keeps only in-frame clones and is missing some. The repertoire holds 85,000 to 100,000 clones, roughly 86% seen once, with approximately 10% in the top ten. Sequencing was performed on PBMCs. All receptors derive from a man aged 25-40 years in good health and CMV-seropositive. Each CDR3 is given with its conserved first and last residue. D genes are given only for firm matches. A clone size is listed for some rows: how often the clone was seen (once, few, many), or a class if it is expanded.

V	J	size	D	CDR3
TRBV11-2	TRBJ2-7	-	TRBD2	CASSPGTSLGQYF
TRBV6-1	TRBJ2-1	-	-	CASPVYNEQFF
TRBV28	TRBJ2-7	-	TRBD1	CASSRTGYEQYF
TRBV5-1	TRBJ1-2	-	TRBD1	CASSRTGPDGYPF
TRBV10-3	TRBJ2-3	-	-	CAISLDSTDTQYF
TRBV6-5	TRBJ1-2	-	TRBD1	CASSYRGQVYGYTF
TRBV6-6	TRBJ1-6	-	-	CASRSTGNSPLHF
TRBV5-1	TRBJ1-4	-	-	CASSFSDATNEKLFF
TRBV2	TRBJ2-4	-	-	CASEMALGENIQYF
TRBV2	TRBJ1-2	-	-	CASKQGPNYGYTF
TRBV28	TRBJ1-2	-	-	CASSLSQFRYGYTF
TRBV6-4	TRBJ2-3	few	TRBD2	CASMKEAGRGDTQYF
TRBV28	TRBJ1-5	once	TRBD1	CASSFGGQGFNQPQHF
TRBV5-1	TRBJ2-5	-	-	CASSLALGPEETQYF
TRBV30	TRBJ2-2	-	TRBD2	CAWSVPPLLAGGPPGELFF
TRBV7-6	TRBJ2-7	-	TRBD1	CASSPTSDRGIPYEQYF
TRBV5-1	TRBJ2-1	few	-	CASSLGQVENEQFF
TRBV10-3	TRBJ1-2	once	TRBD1	CAISERDREVGYTF
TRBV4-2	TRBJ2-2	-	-	CASSQERDRDTNTGELFF
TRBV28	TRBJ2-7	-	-	CASSFGTGEQYF
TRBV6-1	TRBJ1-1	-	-	CASSTGPTEAFF
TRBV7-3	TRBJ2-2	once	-	CASSMSTGELFF
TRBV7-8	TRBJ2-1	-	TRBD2	CASSLGTSVEQFF
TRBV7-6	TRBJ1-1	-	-	CASSLGASGGTPTEAFF
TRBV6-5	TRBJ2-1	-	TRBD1	CASSYSLQGAHEQFF
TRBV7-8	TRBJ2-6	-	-	CASSLSRSGANVLTF
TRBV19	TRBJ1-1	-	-	CASTPQGFMNTEAFF
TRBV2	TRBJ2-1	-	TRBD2	CASSAGLGSRNEQFF
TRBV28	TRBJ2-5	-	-	CASSRTVPGETQYF